One sample yielded the 10 T cell receptor beta chains listed below, sequenced in a study of response to subunit inactivated influenza vaccine listed by TCRdb under 2018. Library construction relied on RT-PCR. Sequencing was carried out with an Illumina HiSeq 2500. TCRdb reworked the public reads: Q25 trimming with fastp, MiXCR clone assembly, productive beta chains retained. Under each unique CDR3 protein, matching rows form one entry showing the most common genes and DNA. The sample includes about 580,000 distinct CDR3 sequences, with 14% observed a single time. The biggest ten clones account for more than 9.5% of the sample. The sample consisted of PBMCs from blood, taken 11 to 12 days after vaccination. The receptors originated from a man between 50 and 59 years old who received an inactivated influenza vaccine. Donor details come from another sample of the same person, matched by shared clones.

V is TRBV7-9 and J is TRBJ1-2, with a tentative D call TRBD1 (5 bases). The length of the CDR3 is 16 residues. The V and J ends lost 5 bases and 1 base respectively, with 17 bases between them. Germline assignment: CDR1 SEHNR and CDR2 FQNEAQ (reference sequence). Here the CDR3 DNA reads TGTGCCAGCAGCCCGGACACGCTTCAGTTTAACTATGGCTACACCTTC. Its translation: CASSPDTLQFNYGYTF.

In its sample, this clonotype was seen many times. The chain is built from TRBV24-1 and TRBJ2-5; tentatively, D is TRBD2 (6 bases). Germline CDR1 reads KGHDR; CDR2 reads SFDVKD. Trimming shortened V by 6 bases and J by 1 base, and 11 bases separated the two germline ends. The CDR3 runs 14 residues. The CDR3 region is CATSRNGGQETQYF. Here the CDR3 DNA reads TGTGCCACCAGTCGTAACGGGGGCCAAGAGACCCAGTACTTC.

This chain joins TRBV3-1 and TRBJ1-2; D gene uncertain. The CDR3 runs 14 residues. CDR1 and CDR2 from the germline V gene are LGHDT and YNNKEL (reference sequence). The ends were cut back, 1 base at V and 1 base at J, with 7 bases in the middle. The CDR3, as DNA: TGTGCCAGCAGCCAAGGAAACAGTAACTATGGCTACACCTTC. This translates into CASSQGNSNYGYTF.

The CDR3 nucleotides are TGCGCCAGCAGCCGAATCATAGACAGGGCTGAAGATACGCAGTATTTT. Protein sequence: CASSRIIDRAEDTQYF. The chain joins TRBV4-3 to TRBJ2-3; 7 bases map to TRBD1. Trimming removed 4 bases from V and 5 bases from J; junction bases left unmatched: 12. Germline V CDR1 and CDR2: LGHNA, YSLEER. The CDR3 spans 16 residues.

This chain uses TRBV20-1 with TRBJ2-7, with D unresolved. Trimming stripped 0 bases from V and 3 bases from J, with 6 bases between. CDR3 length equals 12 residues. Germline V gene data show CDR1 as DFQATT and CDR2 as SNEGSKA (reference sequence). CDR3 DNA sequence: TGCAGTGCTAGAGATTGGGACTACGAGCAGTACTTC. It specifies CSARDWDYEQYF.

The chain links TRBV7-2 to TRBJ2-7; D possibly uses TRBD1 or TRBD2 (5 bases each). Germline CDR1 is SGHTA and CDR2 is FQGNSA. The CDR3 is 15 amino acids. The ends were cut back, 1 base at V and 2 bases at J, with 12 bases in the middle. The CDR3 nucleotides are TGTGCCAGCAGCTTAGGTGGGACGGCGCCCTACGAGCAGTACTTC. Translation: CASSLGGTAPYEQYF.

The DNA of the CDR3 is TGTGCCAGCAGCCAAGAAAATCGGTCACCCCTCCACTTT. Amino acids: CASSQENRSPLHF. The V call is TRBV4-2, the J call TRBJ1-6; D call uncertain. The CDR3 has 13 amino acids. Germline values: CDR1 LGHNA, CDR2 YNFKEQ. With 0 bases removed from V and 10 bases from J, the gap between germline ends came to 7 bases.

In this sample, this clonotype turned up many times. The rearrangement uses TRBV4-3 and TRBJ2-7, with 9 bases fitting TRBD2. The CDR3 has 17 amino acids. The V gene end was trimmed by 0 bases and the J gene end by 2 bases; junction bases not matched to a gene: 8. Looked up from germline, CDR1 is LGHNA and CDR2 is YSLEER. The CDR3 bases are TGCGCCAGCAGCCAAGAATTGACTAGCGGAGCTGCCTACGAGCAGTACTTC. Its protein product is CASSQELTSGAAYEQYF.

In DNA, the CDR3 is TGCGCCAGCAGGCTGACTAGCGGCTCGTTTTCCACAGATACGCAGTATTTT. Residues: CASRLTSGSFSTDTQYF. The rearrangement uses TRBV5-1 and TRBJ2-3; TRBD2 matches 9 bases. In germline, CDR1 is SGHRS, CDR2 YFSETQ. V was pared by 5 bases and J by 2 bases, with 12 bases of the junction left unmatched. The CDR3 is 17 amino acids. Looking up the rest from reference TRBV5-1 and TRBJ2-3 gives the full variable domain: KAGVTQTPRYLIKTRGQQVTLSCSPISGHRSVSWYQQTPGQGLQFLFEYFSETQRNKGNFPGRFSGRQFSNSRSEMNVSTLELGDSALYLCASRLTSGSFSTDTQYFGPGTRLTVL.

This clonotype was seen repeatedly, ten times or more. The rearrangement joins TRBV5-1 to TRBJ2-7; 12 positions agree with TRBD1. V dropped 6 bases and J dropped 9; count of bases not matched to a gene: 7. Per germline, CDR1 SGHRS and CDR2 YFSETQ. The CDR3 is made up of 13 amino acids. CDR3 sequence (DNA): TGCGCCAGCAATCCGGGACAGGGGGCATCGCAGTACTTC. It yields the protein CASNPGQGASQYF.